This entry describes one T cell receptor beta chain. The antigen is unknown. These data belong to a study of OX40 agonist ivuxolimab in advanced cancers. Across the whole study: All patients had ivuxolimab intravenously every 2 weeks at 0.01 to 10 mg/kg. The eligibility criteria allowed prior anti-PD-1, anti-PD-L1 or anti-CTLA-4 therapy, and 40% had some.

Assay: immunoSEQ multiplex PCR; the TCRdb copy retains only in-frame clones and omits some. The table shows tens of thousands of clones, with 85% occurring only once. Findings and limits, study-wide: Expanded peripheral T-cell antigen specificity went undetermined.

CDR1 and CDR2 from the germline V gene are MNHEY and SMNVEV (reference sequence). V was pared by 7 bases and J by 4 bases, with 4 bases of the junction left unmatched. The length of the CDR3 is 14 residues. The chain employs TRBV27 and TRBJ1-6; the match to TRBD1 covers 7 bases. This sequence originates from an adult with an advanced solid tumor such as melanoma, head and neck, liver or kidney cancer. The material sequenced was CD4+ or CD8+ T cells sorted from blood, taken in a trial of the OX40 agonist ivuxolimab. CDR3 in DNA: TGTGCCAGCAACCTACAGGGGTATAATTCACCCCTCCACTTT. Translation: CASNLQGYNSPLHF.